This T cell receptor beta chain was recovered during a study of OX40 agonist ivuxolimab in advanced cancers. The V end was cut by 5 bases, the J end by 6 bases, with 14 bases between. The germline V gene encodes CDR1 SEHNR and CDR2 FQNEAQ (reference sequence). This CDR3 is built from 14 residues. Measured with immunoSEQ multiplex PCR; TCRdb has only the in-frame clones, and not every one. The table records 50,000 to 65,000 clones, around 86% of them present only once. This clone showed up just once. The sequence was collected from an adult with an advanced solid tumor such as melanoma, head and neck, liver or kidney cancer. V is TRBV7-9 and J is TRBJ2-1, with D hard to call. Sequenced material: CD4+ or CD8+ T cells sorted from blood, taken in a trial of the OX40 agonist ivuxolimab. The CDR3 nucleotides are TGTGCCAGCAGCCCCCAACGCCCCCGCAATGAGCAGTTCTTC. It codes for CASSPQRPRNEQFF.